This T cell receptor (beta chain) originates from a study of T cell responses to AZD1222 COVID-19 vaccine. This table comes from immunoSEQ multiplex PCR, and its TCRdb copy is limited to in-frame clones, with some not included. The sample has over 65,000 clones, approximately 80% seen once. In this sample, this clone turned up once. The germline V and J ends were trimmed by 5 bases and 1 base, with 3 bases remaining between them. CDR1 DFQATT and CDR2 SNEGSKA come from the germline V gene (reference sequence). This CDR3 contains 10 residues. V usage is TRBV20-1 and J usage is TRBJ2-7; no clear D gene. The sample was peripheral blood, taken on day 0 of AZD1222 vaccination. This TCR came from an adult in good health. The CDR3 sequence: CSAGSYEQYF. The CDR3 region has the DNA TGCAGTGCTGGTTCCTACGAGCAGTACTTC.